This T cell receptor (beta chain) was identified during a study of CD8 T cells in Susac syndrome (dated by TCRdb to between 2018 and 2020). Background on the whole study: Whether CD8+ T cell activation and differentiation in Susac syndrome was antigen driven was tested using repertoire sequencing. Study-wide conclusions, independent of this receptor: The number of individuals in the TCR sequencing and HLA analysis was recognized as being relatively small.

V lost 2 bases and J lost 2 bases; the stretch between them is 12 bases long. The germline V gene (reference sequence) yields GTSNPN for CDR1 and SVGIG for CDR2. The CDR3 starts with the cysteine, ends with the phenylalanine, and has 14 residues. Just CDR3 DNA is preserved here, 42 bases in frame from base 1. As regards this clonotype: Its antigen is currently not known. No much larger clone is present one base from it, and per-base qualities are unavailable.

Peripheral blood CD8+ and CD4+ T cells from healthy donors, Susac syndrome patients and multiple sclerosis patients were profiled using high-throughput TCR beta sequencing. The multiple sclerosis controls were treatment-naive patients who had stable or active relapsing-remitting disease and met the revised McDonald criteria. CD8+ TEMRA cells were enriched by FACS, while bulk CD8+ and CD4+ T cells were purified by magnetic negative isolation. Blood was collected in EDTA tubes and processed within 24 hours, with PBMCs isolated through density gradient centrifugation. PBMCs intended for TCR sequencing were frozen in liquid nitrogen and were later thawed in a 37 degrees C water bath. The sorted or isolated CD4+, CD8+ and CD8+ TEMRA cells reached a purity of at least 90%. RNA was extracted using the RNeasy kit, and roughly 0.5 to 1 ug of the RNA was reverse transcribed with random hexamers. The immunoSEQ multiplex PCR assay, which covers 54 Vbeta and 13 Jbeta segments, was used to amplify TCR beta CDR3 regions. PCR amplification bias was corrected using a synthetic template baseline for primer optimization and computational correction. Per the original workflow: Reads were assigned to V, D and J genes according to IMGT and analyzed in immunoSEQ Analyzer, with only productive sequences retained. To calculate clonality, Shannon entropy was normalized by log2 of the number of productive unique sequences and then subtracted from one. For each patient and control, public and private clones were evaluated among the 100 most prevalent clones. A clone was defined as Susac-specific if it was absent from the healthy and MS cohorts, from more than 850 published viral clones and from other ImmuneACCESS disease sequences. Clones were called with MiXCR by TCRdb after fastp trimmed the public reads at Q25, and only in-frame beta chains were retained. Each CDR3 protein appears once, grouped with its most common genes and DNA. These V and J calls originate from TCRdb's pipeline instead of the authors' own analysis. The sample includes more than 250,000 distinct CDR3 sequences, with about 90% observed a single time. Together, the top ten hold approximately 0.065% of the sample.

Sequencing was carried out using CD4+ T cells from PBMCs. The rearranged chain carries TRBV30 and TRBJ1-1; perhaps TRBD1 is the D gene, with 6 bases matching. This receptor was taken from a human donor with multiple sclerosis. The DNA reads TGTGCCTGGAGTCGGACAGATCTTAACACTGAAGCTTTCTTT. This translates into CAWSRTDLNTEAFF.